This T cell receptor (beta chain) derives from a study of T cells in localized non-small cell lung cancer. V was cut by 4 bases and J by 1 base, with 10 bases left in between. Germline CDR1 and CDR2: SGHAT and FQNNGV. There are 14 residues in the CDR3. Using immunoSEQ multiplex PCR, the repertoire was profiled, and TCRdb retains in-frame clones only, with some absent. The sample yields around 83,000 clones, 80% seen once. Sequenced material: PBMCs, taken before any cancer treatment. The receptor's source is a man aged 35-69 years with stage II squamous cell lung carcinoma. The gene calls are TRBV11-2 and TRBJ2-5; possible D gene TRBD1, 5 bases. Written as DNA, the CDR3 is TGTGCCAGCAGCTCAGGGTATTCCCAAGAGACCCAGTACTTC. Its translation is CASSSGYSQETQYF.